A single sample is the source of the 14 T cell receptor beta chains below, sequenced in a study of radiation and T cells in renal cell carcinoma. This table comes from immunoSEQ multiplex PCR, and its TCRdb copy is limited to in-frame clones, with some not included. This table has roughly 9,800 clones, around 56% appearing once. The treatment is: treatment-naive control, cytoreductive nephrectomy. Here the sequenced sample was tumor tissue, taken from a patient whose treatment was nephrectomy without radiotherapy. The receptors come from a man in his forties or fifties with renal cell carcinoma.

The chain has TRBV28 and TRBJ1-2; D call uncertain. The germline gives CDR1 MDHEN, CDR2 SYDVKM. The CDR3 has 14 residues. The CDR3 DNA is TGTATTACTAAGAGGAGTGGGGATTCCTATGGCTACACCTTC. Translated: CITKRSGDSYGYTF.

This clone was seen a handful of times. The chain is built from TRBV7-3 and TRBJ1-1; 8 bases line up with TRBD1. The CDR3 is 14 amino acids. Germline values: CDR1 SGHTA, CDR2 FQGTGA. J gave up 11 bases and V 2 bases, and 10 bases lay outside the gene matches. CDR3 protein: CASSLSGRGQEAFF. The DNA of the CDR3 is TGTGCCAGCAGCTTATCGGGCAGGGGGCAAGAGGCTTTCTTT.

The genes are TRBV29-1 and TRBJ2-7; 9 nucleotides align to TRBD1. V shed 6 bases and J 3 bases; nucleotides not matched to a gene: 15. CDR3 length equals 16 residues. Germline loops: CDR1 SQVTM, CDR2 ANQGSEA. CDR3 nucleotide sequence: TGCAGCGTCAACGGCCTGGACAGGGGTGTAAGCTACGAGCAGTACTTC. The encoded protein is CSVNGLDRGVSYEQYF.

The chain couples TRBV6-5 to TRBJ1-1, with D hard to call. This CDR3 contains 15 residues. Germline CDR1 reads MNHEY; CDR2 reads SVGAGI. V lost 4 bases and J lost 2, with 14 bases in between. CDR3 sequence: CASSSLWHLNTEAFF. The CDR3 nucleotides read TGTGCCAGCAGTTCCCTGTGGCACCTTAACACTGAAGCTTTCTTT.

This clone was seen only a few times. The V gene is TRBV4-3, the J gene TRBJ1-5; D unresolved. Trimming left V 0 bases short and J 7 bases short, with 13 bases between. This CDR3 contains 15 residues. The germline V gene encodes CDR1 LGHNA and CDR2 YSLEER. The CDR3 loop reads CASSQDRVGGQPQHF. For the CDR3, the DNA is TGCGCCAGCAGCCAAGACCGGGTCGGTGGGCAGCCCCAGCATTTT.

The chain uses TRBV7-9 and TRBJ2-1; 8 positions match TRBD1. J gave up 16 bases and V 5 bases, and 10 bases lay outside the gene matches. Germline lookup yields CDR1 SEHNR and CDR2 FQNEAQ (reference sequence). The CDR3 consists of 12 residues. CDR3 residues: CASSPGRQGNFF. CDR3 nucleotides: TGTGCCAGCAGCCCCGGGAGACAGGGGAATTTCTTC.

This clone has more than one count but fewer than ten. V usage is TRBV10-3 and J usage is TRBJ2-3; tentatively, D is TRBD1 (5 bases). The CDR3 is 16 amino acids. Germline V gene lookup returns CDR1 ENHRY and CDR2 SYGVKD. V lost 0 bases and J lost 4, with 14 bases in between. The CDR3 coding sequence is TGTGCCATCAGTGAGTCTGGGGCGGCAGGTGCAGATACGCAGTATTTT. Translated, it gives CAISESGAAGADTQYF.

The V and J genes are TRBV9 and TRBJ2-5; 8 nucleotides line up with TRBD2. CDR3 length: 14 residues. The germline V gene has CDR1 SGDLS and CDR2 YYNGEE. The V gene end was trimmed by 0 bases and the J gene end by 3 bases; junction bases not matched to a gene: 1. This CDR3 reads CASSVELAEETQYF. The CDR3 bases are TGTGCCAGCAGCGTAGAACTAGCGGAAGAGACCCAGTACTTC.

The gene calls are TRBV28 and TRBJ2-6; a weak D match, TRBD2 (6 bases). CDR1 MDHEN and CDR2 SYDVKM come from the germline V gene. The germline V and J ends were trimmed by 4 bases and 3 bases, with 10 bases remaining between them. This CDR3 spans 15 amino acids. CDR3 loop: CASSSGVLGANVLTF. The CDR3 DNA reads as TGTGCCAGCAGTTCGGGGGTCCTTGGGGCCAACGTCCTGACTTTC. The whole variable domain, filled in from reference TRBV28 and TRBJ2-6, reads DVKVTQSSRYLVKRTGEKVFLECVQDMDHENMFWYRQDPGLGLRLIYFSYDVKMKEKGDIPEGYSVSREKKERFSLILESASTNQTSMYLCASSSGVLGANVLTFGAGSRLTVL.

The chain links TRBV7-2 to TRBJ2-1, with a tentative D call TRBD2 (6 bases). This CDR3 contains 14 residues. Trimming stripped 6 bases from V and 7 bases from J, with 16 bases between. Germline loops: CDR1 SGHTA, CDR2 FQGNSA. DNA for the CDR3: TGTGCCAGCAGACCTGGAGGTAGCGGTAATGAGCAGTTCTTC. Translation: CASRPGGSGNEQFF.

The V call is TRBV4-2, the J call TRBJ1-5; 8 bases fit TRBD1. The CDR3 is 15 residues long. CDR1 is LGHNA, CDR2 YNFKEQ, per germline. V lost 2 bases to trimming and J lost 6 bases; unmatched junction nucleotides: 6. CDR3 amino acids: CASSQHGDRLQPQHF. Written as DNA, the CDR3 is TGTGCCAGCAGCCAACATGGGGACAGGCTTCAGCCCCAGCATTTT.

The table lists this clone with a few counts. The chain combines TRBV9 with TRBJ2-5; 8 bases align to TRBD2. The trim removed 3 bases at V and 3 bases at J, leaving 7 bases unmatched. The CDR3 totals 15 residues. The germline V gene has CDR1 SGDLS and CDR2 YYNGEE. The CDR3 spells CASSARGGMKETQYF. CDR3 DNA: TGTGCCAGCAGCGCCCGCGGGGGGATGAAAGAGACCCAGTACTTC.

This chain uses TRBV29-1 with TRBJ2-1; TRBD2 matches 10 bases. V shed 6 bases and J 8 bases; nucleotides not matched to a gene: 1. The CDR3 spans 11 residues. Germline CDR1 is SQVTM and CDR2 is ANQGSEA. CDR3 sequence: CSVAGGYEQFF. The CDR3 nucleotides are TGCAGCGTAGCGGGAGGGTATGAGCAGTTCTTC.

This chain links TRBV19 with TRBJ2-5, with unresolved D. Trimming stripped 2 bases from V and 3 bases from J, with 10 bases between. Germline V gives CDR1 LNHDA, CDR2 SQIVND (reference sequence). There are 14 residues in the CDR3. In nucleotides, the CDR3 is TGTGCCAGTAGTATATGGCAGGCCGAAGAGACCCAGTACTTC. It is translated as CASSIWQAEETQYF.